Listed below are T cell receptor beta chains from one sample, sequenced in a study of blood T cell repertoires in COVID-19. This table comes from immunoSEQ multiplex PCR, and its TCRdb copy is limited to in-frame clones, with some not included. The table records about 97,000 clones, around 85% of them present only once. The specimen was peripheral blood. These receptors were taken from a woman in her 70s with active or convalescent COVID-19. Each CDR3 is given with its conserved first and last residue. The D gene is left open where the match is weak. The listing skips clone size in some rows; elsewhere it reads once, few, many or a size class.

clone size: few
J gene: TRBJ2-3
V gene: TRBV7-2
D gene: TRBD2
CDR3 protein: CASSLSSGTDTQYF
CDR3 DNA: TGTGCCAGCAGCCTATCTAGCGGAACAGATACGCAGTATTTT

clone size: .
J gene: TRBJ2-3
V gene: TRBV2
D gene: TRBD2
CDR3 protein: CASSEGEGLRTDTQYF
CDR3 DNA: TGTGCCAGCAGTGAGGGGGAGGGGTTACGGACAGATACGCAGTATTTT

clone size: few
J gene: TRBJ2-2
V gene: TRBV5-4
D gene: TRBD2
CDR3 protein: CASSDRALRLAPGELFF
CDR3 DNA: TGTGCCAGCAGCGATCGAGCTTTAAGACTAGCCCCCGGGGAGCTGTTTTTT

clone size: .
J gene: TRBJ2-5
V gene: TRBV18
D gene: TRBD1
CDR3 protein: CASSPPTGGTGETQYF
CDR3 DNA: TGTGCCAGCTCACCCCCGACAGGGGGCACGGGAGAGACCCAGTACTTC

clone size: .
J gene: TRBJ2-1
V gene: TRBV11-3
D gene: .
CDR3 protein: CASSLRSGNYNEQFF
CDR3 DNA: TGTGCCAGCAGCTTACGGAGCGGAAACTACAATGAGCAGTTCTTC

clone size: .
J gene: TRBJ2-1
V gene: TRBV6-2/TRBV6-3
D gene: .
CDR3 protein: CASSLVTGFGEQFF
CDR3 DNA: TGTGCCAGCAGCCTAGTCACAGGGTTCGGTGAGCAGTTCTTC

clone size: .
J gene: TRBJ2-7
V gene: TRBV5-1
D gene: .
CDR3 protein: CASSFSGVNEQYF
CDR3 DNA: TGCGCCAGCAGCTTTTCGGGGGTAAACGAGCAGTACTTC

clone size: .
J gene: TRBJ1-3
V gene: TRBV5-5
D gene: .
CDR3 protein: CASSLSPGSGNTIYF
CDR3 DNA: TGTGCCAGCAGCTTGTCTCCGGGTTCCGGAAACACCATATATTTT

clone size: .
J gene: TRBJ2-2
V gene: TRBV11-2
D gene: .
CDR3 protein: CASSYREHTGELFF
CDR3 DNA: TGTGCCAGCAGCTACCGGGAACACACCGGGGAGCTGTTTTTT

clone size: .
J gene: TRBJ1-3
V gene: TRBV28
D gene: .
CDR3 protein: CASSPINGNTIYF
CDR3 DNA: TGTGCCAGCAGTCCTATCAATGGAAACACCATATATTTT

clone size: .
J gene: TRBJ2-1
V gene: TRBV11-2
D gene: .
CDR3 protein: CASNQPVRGDEQFF
CDR3 DNA: TGTGCCAGCAACCAACCGGTGCGAGGCGATGAGCAGTTCTTC

clone size: .
J gene: TRBJ2-1
V gene: TRBV6-6
D gene: TRBD1
CDR3 protein: CASGPGQGGLEQFF
CDR3 DNA: TGTGCCAGCGGACCGGGACAGGGAGGACTTGAGCAGTTCTTC

clone size: .
J gene: TRBJ1-2
V gene: TRBV30
D gene: .
CDR3 protein: CAWSIGGQGGYTF
CDR3 DNA: TGTGCCTGGAGTATTGGGGGACAAGGTGGCTACACCTTC

clone size: .
J gene: TRBJ1-4
V gene: TRBV19
D gene: .
CDR3 protein: CASSIAFHSGEKLFF
CDR3 DNA: TGTGCCAGTAGTATAGCGTTTCACTCGGGGGAAAAACTGTTTTTT

clone size: .
J gene: TRBJ1-3
V gene: TRBV9
D gene: .
CDR3 protein: CASSGLAAGNTIYF
CDR3 DNA: TGTGCCAGCAGCGGTTTGGCGGCTGGAAACACCATATATTTT

clone size: .
J gene: TRBJ2-1
V gene: TRBV10-1
D gene: TRBD2
CDR3 protein: CASSRLAGASYNEQFF
CDR3 DNA: TGCGCCAGCTCTCGCTTAGCGGGAGCCTCCTACAATGAGCAGTTCTTC

clone size: .
J gene: TRBJ2-1
V gene: TRBV2
D gene: TRBD2
CDR3 protein: CASKPGLAIYNEQFF
CDR3 DNA: TGTGCCAGCAAGCCGGGACTAGCGATCTACAATGAGCAGTTCTTC

clone size: few
J gene: TRBJ2-1
V gene: TRBV4-1
D gene: TRBD2
CDR3 protein: CASSQVAGSREQFF
CDR3 DNA: TGCGCCAGCAGCCAAGTAGCGGGGTCTCGGGAGCAGTTCTTC

clone size: .
J gene: TRBJ1-6
V gene: TRBV30
D gene: TRBD1
CDR3 protein: CAWAKQGDSPLHF
CDR3 DNA: TGTGCCTGGGCGAAACAGGGGGATTCACCCCTCCACTTT

clone size: .
J gene: TRBJ2-5
V gene: TRBV5-1
D gene: .
CDR3 protein: CASSRGSSETQYF
CDR3 DNA: TGCGCCAGCAGCCGAGGGAGTTCCGAGACCCAGTACTTC

clone size: .
J gene: TRBJ2-1
V gene: TRBV9
D gene: .
CDR3 protein: CASSAGSGQTQFF
CDR3 DNA: TGTGCCAGCAGCGCAGGCAGCGGACAGACACAGTTCTTC

clone size: .
J gene: TRBJ1-4
V gene: TRBV18
D gene: TRBD1
CDR3 protein: CASSSQGTGDEKLFF
CDR3 DNA: TGTGCCAGCTCATCACAAGGGACAGGGGATGAAAAACTGTTTTTT

clone size: .
J gene: TRBJ1-5
V gene: TRBV5-8
D gene: .
CDR3 protein: CASRNPGGQPQHF
CDR3 DNA: TGTGCCAGCAGGAACCCGGGTGGCCAGCCCCAGCATTTT

clone size: .
J gene: TRBJ1-3
V gene: TRBV20-1
D gene: .
CDR3 protein: CSASSGRQQGNTIYF
CDR3 DNA: TGCAGTGCTAGTTCCGGCAGGCAGCAAGGAAACACCATATATTTT

clone size: .
J gene: TRBJ2-4
V gene: TRBV10-3
D gene: .
CDR3 protein: CAISDSGTAGVGIQYF
CDR3 DNA: TGTGCCATCAGTGACTCCGGGACAGCGGGAGTCGGCATTCAGTACTTC

clone size: .
J gene: TRBJ2-1
V gene: TRBV9
D gene: TRBD1
CDR3 protein: CASSVATSGQGAREQFF
CDR3 DNA: TGTGCCAGCAGCGTAGCTACTTCCGGACAGGGGGCTCGGGAGCAGTTCTTC

clone size: few
J gene: TRBJ2-7
V gene: TRBV28
D gene: .
CDR3 protein: CASSLVGSEQYF
CDR3 DNA: TGTGCCAGCAGTTTAGTCGGTTCCGAGCAGTACTTC

clone size: .
J gene: TRBJ1-1
V gene: TRBV5-1
D gene: TRBD1
CDR3 protein: CASSGQGGNTEAFF
CDR3 DNA: TGCGCCAGCAGCGGACAGGGTGGGAACACTGAAGCTTTCTTT

clone size: few
J gene: TRBJ1-3
V gene: TRBV7-2
D gene: .
CDR3 protein: CASRAGVSGNTIYF
CDR3 DNA: TGTGCCAGCAGGGCAGGGGTTTCTGGAAACACCATATATTTT

clone size: .
J gene: TRBJ1-5
V gene: TRBV5-1
D gene: .
CDR3 protein: CASARDINQPQHF
CDR3 DNA: TGCGCCAGCGCTAGGGACATCAATCAGCCCCAGCATTTT

clone size: .
J gene: TRBJ2-3
V gene: TRBV11-2
D gene: .
CDR3 protein: CASSLGFRGITQYF
CDR3 DNA: TGTGCCAGCAGCTTAGGTTTTCGGGGGATTACGCAGTATTTT

clone size: .
J gene: TRBJ1-1
V gene: TRBV25-1
D gene: .
CDR3 protein: CASTRGQNINTEAFF
CDR3 DNA: TGTGCCAGCACGCGAGGGCAGAATATAAACACTGAAGCTTTCTTT

clone size: .
J gene: TRBJ2-5
V gene: TRBV4-3
D gene: .
CDR3 protein: CASSQDRYKETQYF
CDR3 DNA: TGCGCCAGCAGCCAAGACAGATACAAAGAGACCCAGTACTTC

clone size: .
J gene: TRBJ1-5
V gene: TRBV6-2/TRBV6-3
D gene: TRBD1
CDR3 protein: CASSTGQGFGQPQHF
CDR3 DNA: TGTGCCAGCAGTACGGGACAGGGCTTTGGTCAGCCCCAGCATTTT

clone size: .
J gene: TRBJ1-4
V gene: TRBV9
D gene: .
CDR3 protein: CASSTTGEKLFF
CDR3 DNA: TGTGCCAGCAGCACGACAGGTGAAAAACTGTTTTTT

clone size: .
J gene: TRBJ2-3
V gene: TRBV7-6
D gene: .
CDR3 protein: CASSLAAGARTDTQYF
CDR3 DNA: TGTGCCAGCAGCTTAGCGGCGGGGGCGCGCACAGATACGCAGTATTTT

clone size: few
J gene: TRBJ2-2
V gene: TRBV7-2
D gene: TRBD2
CDR3 protein: CASSLALAGGTSGELFF
CDR3 DNA: TGTGCCAGCAGCTTAGCGTTGGCGGGAGGGACCTCCGGGGAGCTGTTTTTT

clone size: .
J gene: TRBJ2-7
V gene: TRBV7-9
D gene: .
CDR3 protein: CASSFGTLSYEQYF
CDR3 DNA: TGTGCCAGCAGCTTCGGGACACTGTCCTACGAGCAGTACTTC

clone size: .
J gene: TRBJ2-1
V gene: TRBV5-1
D gene: TRBD2
CDR3 protein: CASSAGLAGFNEQFF
CDR3 DNA: TGCGCCAGCAGCGCCGGACTAGCGGGATTCAATGAGCAGTTCTTC

clone size: .
J gene: TRBJ2-7
V gene: TRBV7-2
D gene: TRBD1
CDR3 protein: CASSSTGGIYEQYF
CDR3 DNA: TGTGCCAGCAGCTCGACAGGGGGCATCTACGAGCAGTACTTC

clone size: few
J gene: TRBJ2-7
V gene: TRBV4-2
D gene: .
CDR3 protein: CASSQTGTGTYEQYF
CDR3 DNA: TGTGCCAGCAGCCAGACCGGGACTGGGACCTACGAGCAGTACTTC

clone size: once
J gene: TRBJ2-1
V gene: TRBV7-2
D gene: TRBD1
CDR3 protein: CASSSWTGGDYNEQFF
CDR3 DNA: TGTGCCAGCAGCTCGTGGACAGGGGGAGACTACAATGAGCAGTTCTTC

clone size: .
J gene: TRBJ2-7
V gene: TRBV2
D gene: TRBD2
CDR3 protein: CASSEVAGGGYEQYF
CDR3 DNA: TGTGCCAGCAGTGAAGTCGCGGGGGGCGGGTACGAGCAGTACTTC

clone size: few
J gene: TRBJ2-5
V gene: TRBV29-1
D gene: TRBD1
CDR3 protein: CSVEDGQGETQYF
CDR3 DNA: TGCAGCGTTGAAGACGGACAGGGAGAGACCCAGTACTTC

clone size: .
J gene: TRBJ1-5
V gene: TRBV5-5
D gene: .
CDR3 protein: CASSPIGGNQPQHF
CDR3 DNA: TGTGCCAGCAGCCCCATTGGGGGGAATCAGCCCCAGCATTTT

clone size: .
J gene: TRBJ1-2
V gene: TRBV20-1
D gene: TRBD1
CDR3 protein: CSAGTVYGYTF
CDR3 DNA: TGCAGTGCTGGGACAGTCTATGGCTACACCTTC

clone size: .
J gene: TRBJ2-1
V gene: TRBV5-5
D gene: TRBD2
CDR3 protein: CASSLASGSLNEQFF
CDR3 DNA: TGTGCCAGCAGCTTGGCAAGCGGGAGCCTCAATGAGCAGTTCTTC

clone size: .
J gene: TRBJ1-1
V gene: TRBV20-1
D gene: TRBD1
CDR3 protein: CSAYRTGEAFF
CDR3 DNA: TGCAGTGCTTACCGGACAGGAGAGGCTTTCTTT

clone size: .
J gene: TRBJ2-7
V gene: TRBV19
D gene: .
CDR3 protein: CASRRGAGLDEQYF
CDR3 DNA: TGTGCCAGTCGCAGGGGGGCAGGGTTGGACGAGCAGTACTTC

clone size: .
J gene: TRBJ1-4
V gene: TRBV30
D gene: .
CDR3 protein: CAWGTGGLNEKLFF
CDR3 DNA: TGTGCCTGGGGCACGGGCGGACTGAATGAAAAACTGTTTTTT

clone size: once
J gene: TRBJ1-5
V gene: TRBV4-1
D gene: TRBD1
CDR3 protein: CASSPGQGAGNQPQHF
CDR3 DNA: TGCGCCAGCAGCCCGGGACAGGGTGCCGGCAATCAGCCCCAGCATTTT

clone size: .
J gene: TRBJ1-2
V gene: TRBV28
D gene: .
CDR3 protein: CASTPGGHYGYTF
CDR3 DNA: TGTGCCAGCACTCCGGGGGGCCACTATGGCTACACCTTC

clone size: .
J gene: TRBJ1-4
V gene: TRBV5-6
D gene: .
CDR3 protein: CASSPNPGKANEKLFF
CDR3 DNA: TGTGCCAGCAGCCCCAACCCCGGGAAGGCTAATGAAAAACTGTTTTTT

clone size: .
J gene: TRBJ2-3
V gene: TRBV7-7
D gene: TRBD2
CDR3 protein: CASSLQAGGPPDTQYF
CDR3 DNA: TGTGCTAGCAGCTTACAAGCGGGAGGGCCCCCAGATACGCAGTATTTT

clone size: .
J gene: TRBJ2-3
V gene: TRBV3-1/TRBV3-2
D gene: TRBD2
CDR3 protein: CASSHQGLAGRTDTQYF
CDR3 DNA: TGTGCCAGCAGCCATCAGGGACTAGCGGGACGCACAGATACGCAGTATTTT